Below, 29 T cell receptor beta chains from the same sample are listed, as sequenced in a study of cytomegalovirus exposure and HLA in healthy donors. 60 Vbeta and 13 Jbeta primers were used in PCR. Libraries were prepared by immunoSEQ multiplex PCR; TCRdb keeps only in-frame clonotypes and omits some of them. Found here are about 160,000 clones, approximately 80% of them singletons; the top ten hold around 1.9%. The specimen was PBMCs. Receptors were obtained from a man between 18 and 29 years old in good health and CMV-seronegative.

This sequence joins TRBV5-6 and TRBJ2-7; D possibly corresponds to TRBD2 (6 bases). CDR1 is SGHDT and CDR2 is YYEEEE in the germline V gene. The CDR3 covers 14 residues. V lost 2 bases to trimming and J lost 2 bases, with 11 bases between them. The CDR3, as DNA: TGTGCCAGCAGCTTAATAGCGGCGACCTACGAGCAGTACTTC. Translated, it gives CASSLIAATYEQYF.

This clone is a singleton in its sample. The J gene is TRBJ2-2, the V gene TRBV30, with 7 bases aligning to TRBD2. The V and J ends lost 2 bases and 0 bases, in that order; junction bases with no gene match: 3. CDR1 GTSNPN and CDR2 SVGIG come from the germline V gene (reference sequence). CDR3 size: 15 residues. The CDR3: CAWSLLAANTGELFF. The CDR3, as DNA: TGTGCCTGGAGTCTGCTAGCGGCGAACACCGGGGAGCTGTTTTTT.

The chain employs TRBV6-5 and TRBJ1-6; TRBD1 might be the D (5 bases). The length of the CDR3 is 14 residues. Germline V gene data show CDR1 as MNHEY and CDR2 as SVGAGI. With 7 bases removed from V and 7 bases from J, the gap between germline ends came to 14 bases. Here the CDR3 reads CASNRGESNSPLHF. DNA of the CDR3: TGTGCCAGCAACCGGGGGGAATCCAATTCACCCCTCCACTTT.

The rearrangement links TRBV9 to TRBJ2-5; no firm D call. Germline V gene data show CDR1 as SGDLS and CDR2 as YYNGEE. V lost 0 bases to trimming and J lost 0 bases, with 15 bases between them. This CDR3 has 17 residues. Here the CDR3 DNA reads TGTGCCAGCAGCGTAGAGACAAATACCTCGTACCAAGAGACCCAGTACTTC. Translated, it gives CASSVETNTSYQETQYF. Using reference TRBV9 and TRBJ2-5 for the parts outside the CDR3, the full variable domain is DSGVTQTPKHLITATGQRVTLRCSPRSGDLSVYWYQQSLDQGLQFLIQYYNGEERAKGNILERFSAQQFPDLHSELNLSSLELGDSALYFCASSVETNTSYQETQYFGPGTRLLVL.

The chain employs TRBV2 and TRBJ2-5, with a weak D call TRBD1 (5 bases). The germline V gene encodes CDR1 SNHLY and CDR2 FYNNEI. The V end lost 8 bases, the J end lost 5 bases, and 15 bases lay between the germline ends. The CDR3 loop spans 13 amino acids. The CDR3 DNA sequence: TGTGCCAGCCAAGGGGCTAGTATGGAGACCCAGTACTTC. Translated: CASQGASMETQYF.

The V gene is TRBV6-5, the J gene TRBJ1-2, with 8 bases fitting TRBD1. Germline CDR1 is MNHEY and CDR2 is SVGAGI. The CDR3 runs 16 residues. The V segment lost 1 base and the J segment 7 bases; nucleotides outside the gene matches: 11. Written as DNA, the CDR3 is TGTGCCAGCAGTTACTTTAACCCAGGGGGCCGGGGTGGCTACACCTTC. This codes for CASSYFNPGGRGGYTF.

CDR3: CSTGTGAGEQYF. For the CDR3, the DNA is TGCAGCACCGGGACAGGGGCGGGAGAGCAGTACTTC. The chain links TRBV29-1 to TRBJ2-7; TRBD1 matches 10 bases. The CDR3 is made up of 12 amino acids. Germline CDR1 SQVTM, CDR2 ANQGSEA. V shed 8 bases and J 7 bases; nucleotides not matched to a gene: 8.

The chain employs TRBV21-1 and TRBJ2-3; the table gives TRBD1 as D, unverified against the DNA. TRBV21-1 is a pseudogene. This CDR3 is built from 17 residues. CDR3 DNA: TGTGCCAGCAGCCCCCAGCCGACAGGGGGGAGCACAGATACGCAGTATTTT. It translates to CASSPQPTGGSTDTQYF.

The chain uses TRBV4-1 and TRBJ2-7; the D gene is possibly TRBD1 (6 bases). The germline V gene encodes CDR1 MGHRA and CDR2 YSYEKL. V lost 4 bases to trimming and J lost 2 bases, with 12 bases between them. The CDR3 runs 14 residues. Here the CDR3 DNA reads TGCGCCAGCAGCCCTTTGGGGGCCGCCTACGAGCAGTACTTC. Its protein is CASSPLGAAYEQYF.

CDR3 residues: CASKTAGGEEETQYF. The CDR3, as DNA: TGTGCCAGCAAGACTGCGGGGGGCGAGGAGGAGACCCAGTACTTC. The genes are TRBV6-1 and TRBJ2-5; 8 bases match TRBD2. CDR3 length: 15 amino acids. Germline V gene data show CDR1 as MNHNS and CDR2 as SASEGT. Trimming at V came to 7 bases and at J to 5 bases, leaving 12 bases not matched to a gene.

V usage is TRBV7-3 and J usage is TRBJ2-7, with TRBD2 as a possible D gene (5 bases). CDR3 length: 14 amino acids. Germline V CDR1 and CDR2: SGHTA, FQGTGA. V was pared by 0 bases and J by 0 bases, with 6 bases between. The CDR3: CASSLTSASYEQYF. CDR3 sequence (DNA): TGTGCCAGCAGCTTAACTAGCGCCTCCTACGAGCAGTACTTC.

This rearrangement joins TRBV6-5 to TRBJ2-7; D is unresolved. CDR1 is MNHEY, CDR2 SVGAGI, per germline. The CDR3 is made up of 16 amino acids. Trimming pared 0 bases from V and 0 bases from J, leaving 12 bases between. CDR3 sequence reads: CASSYSIEKSSYEQYF. DNA of the CDR3: TGTGCCAGCAGTTACTCGATCGAGAAGAGCTCCTACGAGCAGTACTTC.

This rearrangement joins TRBV30 to TRBJ2-3; 7 bases are shared with TRBD1. With 2 bases clipped from V and 1 base from J, the junction kept 9 bases outside the gene matches. Germline values: CDR1 GTSNPN, CDR2 SVGIG (reference sequence). The CDR3 sequence is 16 residues long. The CDR3 spells CAWSPPPTGRTDTQYF. The CDR3 bases are TGTGCCTGGAGTCCTCCCCCGACAGGGCGCACAGATACGCAGTATTTT.

The CDR3, as DNA: TGCGCCAGCAGCCACCCGACTAGCGGGGCCGAGACCCAGTACTTC. Protein: CASSHPTSGAETQYF. This sequence joins TRBV4-1 and TRBJ2-5; 11 bases fit TRBD2. The CDR3 has 15 amino acids. Germline loops: CDR1 MGHRA, CDR2 YSYEKL. Trimming at V came to 3 bases and at J to 5 bases, leaving 5 bases not matched to a gene.

In DNA, the CDR3 is TGCGCCAGCAGCCAAGAAAGTAGTTACTCTGGGGCCAACGTCCTGACTTTC. Protein product: CASSQESSYSGANVLTF. The J gene is TRBJ2-6, the V gene TRBV4-3; D not certain. Germline values: CDR1 LGHNA, CDR2 YSLEER. V shed 0 bases and J shed 0 bases, with 9 bases lying between them. CDR3 length: 17 amino acids.

The chain employs TRBV4-2 and TRBJ1-4; possible D gene TRBD1, 6 bases. V lost 2 bases and J 1 base, leaving 8 bases between the germline ends. The CDR3 is made up of 15 amino acids. CDR1 and CDR2 from the germline V gene are LGHNA and YNFKEQ. The chain's CDR3 is CASSQTGRTNEKLFF. The CDR3 region has the DNA TGTGCCAGCAGCCAAACAGGGAGAACTAATGAAAAACTGTTTTTT.

This clone was counted only a few times. The V gene is TRBV6-6, the J gene TRBJ2-7; D remains unclear. The length of the CDR3 is 14 residues. Germline V lookup: CDR1 MNHNY, CDR2 SVGAGI (reference sequence). The V gene lost 6 bases and the J gene lost 0 bases, with 12 bases spanning the gap. DNA of the CDR3: TGTGCCAGCAGCCCGGCCCGGAGCTCCTACGAGCAGTACTTC. Its protein is CASSPARSSYEQYF.

The chain joins TRBV7-6 to TRBJ2-1; a weak D match, TRBD1 (6 bases). CDR3 length: 13 amino acids. CDR1 and CDR2 (germline): SGHVS, FNYEAQ. V was pared by 0 bases and J by 6 bases, with 6 bases between. The CDR3 DNA reads as TGTGCCAGCAGCTTAGCGGACAGCAATGAGCAGTTCTTC. As protein: CASSLADSNEQFF.

The CDR3 DNA reads as TGTGCCAGCAGTTCCCCGAGCCGATCCTTAAATTCACCCCTCCACTTT. This gives the protein CASSSPSRSLNSPLHF. The rearrangement links TRBV27 to TRBJ1-6; no clear D. The V end lost 4 bases, the J end lost 7 bases, and 17 bases lay between the germline ends. The CDR3 has 16 residues. Germline assignment: CDR1 MNHEY and CDR2 SMNVEV (reference sequence).

The V and J genes are TRBV29-1 and TRBJ1-4, with D unclear. CDR3 length: 13 amino acids. Germline V lookup: CDR1 SQVTM, CDR2 ANQGSEA. V was trimmed by 4 bases and J by 7 bases, leaving 13 bases between them. The CDR3 DNA reads TGCAGCGTTGCCGGTCAGCGGAGTGAAAAACTGTTTTTT. It yields the protein CSVAGQRSEKLFF.

The chain couples TRBV28 to TRBJ2-7; D is possibly TRBD2 (5 bases). Trimming left V 7 bases short and J 0 bases short, with 7 bases between. Germline CDR1 and CDR2: MDHEN and SYDVKM. This CDR3 region has 12 residues. CDR3 sequence (DNA): TGTGCCAGCACCGGGAACTCCTACGAGCAGTACTTC. Its translation is CASTGNSYEQYF.

The chain carries TRBV10-3 and TRBJ2-2, with TRBD1 as a possible D gene (5 bases). Trimming pared 6 bases from V and 6 bases from J, leaving 8 bases between. In germline, CDR1 is ENHRY, CDR2 SYGVKD. This CDR3 region has 12 residues. The CDR3 here is CAISQGSGELFF. The CDR3 DNA reads as TGTGCCATCAGCCAGGGTTCCGGGGAGCTGTTTTTT.

The chain recombines TRBV5-1 with TRBJ2-3; D may be TRBD1 (6 bases). Between the trimmed V and J ends, which lost 0 bases and 3 bases, there was a span of 14 bases. The CDR3 runs to 16 residues. Germline V gene lookup returns CDR1 SGHRS and CDR2 YFSETQ. CDR3: CASSLGTGFGTDTQYF. DNA for the CDR3: TGCGCCAGCAGCTTGGGCACAGGGTTCGGGACAGATACGCAGTATTTT.

The CDR3 DNA reads TGTGCCAGCAGTTCCCTGAAGGAGGAGGGTTCACCCCTCCACTTT. Translation: CASSSLKEEGSPLHF. The J gene is TRBJ1-6, the V gene TRBV28; D remains ambiguous. The CDR3 runs to 15 residues. CDR1 is MDHEN and CDR2 is SYDVKM in the germline V gene. The germline V and J ends were trimmed by 4 bases and 9 bases, with 16 bases remaining between them.

The chain carries TRBV7-6 and TRBJ2-1; 13 bases fit TRBD2. This CDR3 contains 16 residues. Germline CDR1 SGHVS, CDR2 FNYEAQ. J gave up 8 bases and V 7 bases, and 11 bases lay outside the gene matches. The DNA of the CDR3 is TGTGCCAGCACTGCCTCCGGGACTAGCGGGATGGATGAGCAGTTCTTC. Translated: CASTASGTSGMDEQFF.

The V and J genes are TRBV19 and TRBJ1-4, with D possibly TRBD1 on 5 matching bases. CDR1 is LNHDA and CDR2 is SQIVND in the germline V gene (reference sequence). The CDR3 covers 17 residues. The V end lost 3 bases, the J end lost 0 bases, and 14 bases lay between the germline ends. The CDR3 sequence is CASSISGLQATNEKLFF. The DNA for the CDR3 is TGTGCCAGTAGTATCAGTGGTCTACAGGCAACTAATGAAAAACTGTTTTTT.

J is TRBJ2-7 and V is TRBV10-3, with D perhaps TRBD2 (5 bases). The CDR3 sequence is 13 residues long. The germline gives CDR1 ENHRY, CDR2 SYGVKD. Trimming took 10 bases from V and 0 from J, leaving 13 bases between them. The CDR3 nucleotides are TGTGCCAACTCCCTGGGGAGCTCCTACGAGCAGTACTTC. As protein: CANSLGSSYEQYF.

The gene calls are TRBV6-6 and TRBJ2-1, with TRBD2 matching 8 bases. This CDR3 contains 15 residues. After removal of 5 bases from V and 10 bases from J, the junction contained 13 bases not matched to a gene. Germline lookup yields CDR1 MNHNY and CDR2 SVGAGI (reference sequence). CDR3 amino acids: CASSRSSGTSKEQFF. The CDR3 nucleotides are TGTGCCAGCAGTCGATCCTCCGGGACTAGTAAGGAGCAGTTCTTC.

The genes are TRBV30 and TRBJ2-7, with TRBD1 as a possible D gene (6 bases). There are 13 residues in the CDR3. Between the trimmed V and J ends, which lost 0 bases and 4 bases, there was a span of 10 bases. Germline V lookup: CDR1 GTSNPN, CDR2 SVGIG (reference sequence). Written as DNA, the CDR3 is TGTGCCTGGAGTGTAGGACAGTATTACGAGCAGTACTTC. Its protein product is CAWSVGQYYEQYF. Full variable domain (outside the CDR3, taken from reference TRBV30 and TRBJ2-7): SQTIHQWPATLVQPVGSPLSLECTVEGTSNPNLYWYRQAAGRGLQLLFYSVGIGQISSEVPQNLSASRPQDRQFILSSKKLLLSDSGFYLCAWSVGQYYEQYFGPGTRLTVT.